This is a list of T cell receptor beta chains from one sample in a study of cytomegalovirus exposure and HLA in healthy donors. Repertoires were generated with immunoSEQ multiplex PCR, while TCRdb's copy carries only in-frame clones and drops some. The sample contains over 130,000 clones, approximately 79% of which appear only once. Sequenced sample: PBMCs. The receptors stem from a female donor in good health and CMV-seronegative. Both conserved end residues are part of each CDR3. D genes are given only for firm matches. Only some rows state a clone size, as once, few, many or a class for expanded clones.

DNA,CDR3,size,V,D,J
TGTGCCAGTAATTTAAGCGGGAGGAGCGAGCAGTTCTTC,CASNLSGRSEQFF,-,TRBV19,TRBD2,TRBJ2-1
TGTGCCGCGGGGGTTTACAATGAGCAGTTCTTC,CAAGVYNEQFF,-,TRBV2,TRBD2,TRBJ2-1
TGTGCCAGCAGCTTGGAGGAGTTCCGTCAAGATACGCAGTATTTT,CASSLEEFRQDTQYF,-,TRBV7-9,-,TRBJ2-3
TGTGCCAGCAGCGTCGAGGGGACAGCCCTCCAAGAGACCCAGTACTTC,CASSVEGTALQETQYF,-,TRBV11-2,TRBD1,TRBJ2-5
TGCAGCGTATCCGACAGGCGCTATGGCTACACCTTC,CSVSDRRYGYTF,-,TRBV29-1,-,TRBJ1-2
TGTGCCAGCAGCCAAGATCGCGGTTATACGCAGTATTTT,CASSQDRGYTQYF,-,TRBV14,-,TRBJ2-3
TGTGCCACCAGCAGAGGACAGGTTGTCCAGCCCCAGCATTTT,CATSRGQVVQPQHF,-,TRBV15,-,TRBJ1-5
TGTGCCTGGAGTGTAGGGGGGGAGGGCACCGAGCAGTACTTC,CAWSVGGEGTEQYF,-,TRBV30,-,TRBJ2-7
TGTGCCAGCACCCTCGGCCGGGTAGGTGGCTACACCTTC,CASTLGRVGGYTF,-,TRBV6-1,-,TRBJ1-2
TGTGCCAGCAGCCTAGAGGGACTTAACAATGAGCAGTTCTTC,CASSLEGLNNEQFF,-,TRBV7-9,-,TRBJ2-1
TGCGCCAGCAGTGAAGTTCTATCTTACAATGAGCAGTTCTTC,CASSEVLSYNEQFF,-,TRBV10-2,-,TRBJ2-1
TGTGCCAGCAGCCTCCAGGGGGCAGAAGAGACCCAGTACTTC,CASSLQGAEETQYF,-,TRBV7-8,TRBD1,TRBJ2-5
TGTGCCAGCAGTTACCCCAACGAGGGAAATGAAAAACTGTTTTTT,CASSYPNEGNEKLFF,-,TRBV6-6,-,TRBJ1-4
TGTGCCAGCAGAACGAGCTTGAACACCGGGGAGCTGTTTTTT,CASRTSLNTGELFF,-,TRBV6-5,-,TRBJ2-2
TGCAGCGTTATTGGAGCCTCCTACGAGCAGTACTTC,CSVIGASYEQYF,-,TRBV29-1,-,TRBJ2-7
TGCGCCAGCAGCTTGGTCGGGAGCGGGTCTGGGGCCAACGTCCTGACTTTC,CASSLVGSGSGANVLTF,once,TRBV5-1,-,TRBJ2-6
TGCGCCAGCACAACCGGGACTAGCGGGAGGGTCGGAGAGACCCAGTACTTC,CASTTGTSGRVGETQYF,-,TRBV5-1,TRBD2,TRBJ2-5
TGTGCCTGGGGGACTAACGAGCAGTACTTC,CAWGTNEQYF,-,TRBV30,TRBD2,TRBJ2-7
TGTGCCAGCAACCGGGACAGGGGGTCCTACGAGCAGTACTTC,CASNRDRGSYEQYF,-,TRBV25-1,TRBD1,TRBJ2-7
TGTGCCAGCAGTTATAGGTTCTCCCTAGCCTACGAGCAGTACTTC,CASSYRFSLAYEQYF,-,TRBV6-5,-,TRBJ2-7
TGCGCCAGCAGCTTCGACGGGGGAACTAATGAAAAACTGTTTTTT,CASSFDGGTNEKLFF,few,TRBV5-1,-,TRBJ1-4
TGTGCCAGCAGTTTCACGGGTTACGAGCAGTACTTC,CASSFTGYEQYF,few,TRBV6-6,-,TRBJ2-7
TGTGCCAGCAGTTACTCGGGGGGGCCTGGAAACACCATATATTTT,CASSYSGGPGNTIYF,-,TRBV6-6,-,TRBJ1-3
TGTGCCAGCAGTTATCAGCGGGAGGAATCCTACGAGCAGTACTTC,CASSYQREESYEQYF,-,TRBV6-5,TRBD2,TRBJ2-7
TGCGCCAGCAGCTTGACGACAGGGGACTCCTACGAGCAGTACTTC,CASSLTTGDSYEQYF,few,TRBV5-1,TRBD1,TRBJ2-7
TGTGCCAGCAGGGTGGGGACAGGGGGCTACGAGCAGTACTTC,CASRVGTGGYEQYF,once,TRBV2,TRBD1,TRBJ2-7
TGCGCCAGCAGCCTCCGGGACAGGGGCTATTGGGGCTACACCTTC,CASSLRDRGYWGYTF,-,TRBV4-1,TRBD1,TRBJ1-2
TGCGCCAGCAGCCAACCTGTGAACACTGAAGCTTTCTTT,CASSQPVNTEAFF,-,TRBV4-1,-,TRBJ1-1